A single sample is the source of the 2 T cell receptor beta chains below, sequenced in a study of T cells in Graves' hyperthyroidism and ophthalmopathy. Authors of the study amplified TCR beta CDR3 regions from RNA transcripts. Primed by the HTBI set, a first-round RT-PCR was run on the TCR CDR3. TCRdb itself ran the multiplex PCR reads through MiXCR, one entry per CDR3 protein. The sample holds about 350,000 distinct CDR3 sequences, around 18% seen once. Sequenced input: blood. These receptor sequences come from a woman aged 40 to 50 with Graves' ophthalmopathy.

This clonotype was observed many times. The chain has TRBV19 and TRBJ2-3; 12 bases agree with TRBD2. V lost 4 bases and J lost 1; bases outside the gene matches: 12. The CDR3 is 19 amino acids. Germline V gene sequence: CDR1 LNHDA, CDR2 SQIVND (reference sequence). CDR3 nucleotides: TGTGCCAGTAGTACCCGCGCCAGACTAGCGGGAGAGGGCACAGATACGCAGTATTTT. Translating gives CASSTRARLAGEGTDTQYF.

This clonotype was seen ten or more times. The rearrangement links TRBV19 to TRBJ2-7; 9 bases align to TRBD2. Trimming at V came to 3 bases and at J to 2 bases, leaving 2 bases not matched to a gene. The CDR3 is made up of 14 amino acids. CDR1 LNHDA and CDR2 SQIVND come from the germline V gene (reference sequence). The CDR3 DNA sequence: TGTGCCAGTAGTATGACTAGCGGAGCCTACGAGCAGTACTTC. This gives the protein CASSMTSGAYEQYF. The full variable domain, in which reference TRBV19 and TRBJ2-7 provide the parts outside the CDR3, is DGGITQSPKYLFRKEGQNVTLSCEQNLNHDAMYWYRQDPGQGLRLIYYSQIVNDFQKGDIAEGYSVSREKKESFPLTVTSAQKNPTAFYLCASSMTSGAYEQYFGPGTRLTVT.